This T cell receptor beta chain emerged from a study of tumor and adjacent non-tumor tissue in lung cancer. Study-level findings and limits: In normal lung, the top 100 clones were significantly more dominant than in tumor. Compared with tumor, normal lung showed significantly lower TCR diversity.

The CDR3 runs 15 residues. The V gene end was trimmed by 4 bases and the J gene end by 1 base; junction bases not matched to a gene: 3. Germline-derived CDR1 and CDR2 are MRHNA and SNTAGT. This clonotype was picked up many times. The antigen remains unidentified. The library came from three nested PCR rounds adapted from ARM-PCR protocols. Using its own MiXCR run on the multiplex PCR reads, TCRdb lists one record per CDR3 protein. Of 60,000 to 95,000 distinct CDR3 sequences in the sample, 60% to 85% are singletons; the top ten hold about 12%. This sample's RNA came from whole unsorted tissue. V and J are TRBV6-4 and TRBJ2-3; 9 bases are a match to TRBD2. This receptor was taken from a woman in her forties or fifties with non-small cell lung cancer. The sample taken for sequencing was lung tumor tissue. CDR3 DNA: TGTGCCAGCAGTGGCGGGAGGGCCGGCACAGATACGCAGTATTTT. Its protein product is CASSGGRAGTDTQYF.